Below are 19 T cell receptor beta chains sequenced from a single sample in a study of CD8+CD57+ T cells in acquired aplastic anemia. An expansion of CD8+CD57+ cells by flow cytometry had been shown in patients chosen for sequencing. Investigators profiled TCR beta VDJ and CDR3 from genomic DNA template. MiXCR, run by TCRdb on the reads, gives a single entry per CDR3 protein. This sample has about half a million distinct CDR3 sequences, with less than 35% found just once. The specimen was sorted CD4+, CD8+, or CD8+CD57+ T cells (not recorded which) from PBMCs. The origin of the receptors is a human donor with aplastic anemia.

This clonotype was detected a few times. V usage is TRBV19 and J usage is TRBJ2-3; TRBD2 might be the D (5 bases). V lost 3 bases to trimming and J lost 2 bases, with 18 bases between them. The germline V gene encodes CDR1 LNHDA and CDR2 SQIVND (reference sequence). CDR3 length: 17 amino acids. Here the CDR3 reads CASSIYSLAGSTDTQYF. The CDR3 nucleotides are TGTGCCAGTAGTATCTACTCTCTAGCTGGCTCCACAGATACGCAGTATTTT.

This clonotype appeared a few times. The chain is built from TRBV30 and TRBJ1-2; 9 bases line up with TRBD1. V trimming: 0 bases; J trimming: 7 bases; junction bases outside the gene matches: 9. The CDR3 consists of 15 residues. Germline V gives CDR1 GTSNPN, CDR2 SVGIG (reference sequence). CDR3 nucleotide sequence: TGTGCCTGGAGTGTACTACAGGGGGCTGGCGGTGGCTACACCTTC. Translating it yields CAWSVLQGAGGGYTF.

The rearrangement uses TRBV28 and TRBJ1-4; a possible D gene is TRBD1 (5 bases). Looked up from germline, CDR1 is MDHEN and CDR2 is SYDVKM. The V gene lost 2 bases and the J gene lost 8 bases, with 15 bases spanning the gap. The CDR3 extends over 15 amino acids. The CDR3 bases are TGTGCCAGCAGTTTAGGGTCCACAGGTTCCGAAAAACTGTTTTTT. This encodes CASSLGSTGSEKLFF.

A few counts support this clonotype. The J gene is TRBJ2-7, the V gene TRBV7-2; TRBD1 or TRBD2 may be the D gene (5 bases each). In germline, CDR1 is SGHTA, CDR2 FQGNSA. The CDR3 contains 12 residues. The germline V and J ends were trimmed by 5 bases and 7 bases, with 12 bases remaining between them. As DNA, the CDR3 is TGTGCCAGCAGCCCGAAGGGGAGAGAGCAGTACTTC. Amino acids: CASSPKGREQYF.

The rearrangement links TRBV3-1 to TRBJ2-7; possible D gene TRBD2, 6 bases. The CDR3 contains 14 residues. The germline V and J ends were trimmed by 2 bases and 7 bases, with 15 bases remaining between them. Germline values: CDR1 LGHDT, CDR2 YNNKEL (reference sequence). In DNA form, the CDR3 reads TGTGCCAGCAGCCAAATCACGGGGGTTAGGGAGCAGTACTTC. Its translation is CASSQITGVREQYF.

V and J are TRBV10-3 and TRBJ2-7; TRBD2 matches 7 bases. V gave up 4 bases and J gave up 5 bases; unmatched junction bases: 11. The CDR3 is 15 residues long. Germline assignment: CDR1 ENHRY and CDR2 SYGVKD. CDR3 residues: CAISGSGTKSDEQYF. Here the CDR3 DNA reads TGTGCCATCAGTGGGAGCGGGACTAAGAGCGACGAGCAGTACTTC.

Comments on this clonotype: Given a much more abundant clone one base away, this may be a read error. The chain links TRBV7-8 to TRBJ2-7; D is tentatively TRBD1 or TRBD2 (5 bases each). Germline V gene sequence: CDR1 SGHVS, CDR2 FQNEAQ. V was trimmed by 5 bases and J by 7 bases, leaving 18 bases between them. This CDR3 has 14 amino acids. In nucleotides, the CDR3 is TGTGCCAGCAGCGTTCCTACGGGGCCTAGTGAGCAGTACTTC. This gives the protein CASSVPTGPSEQYF.

The V call is TRBV6-1, the J call TRBJ2-3; D gene uncertain. V gave up 5 bases and J gave up 5 bases, with 11 bases separating them. CDR1 is MNHNS, CDR2 SASEGT, per germline. CDR3 length: 13 amino acids. This chain's CDR3 is CASSRKTGDTQYF. The CDR3 region has the DNA TGTGCCAGCAGTAGAAAAACCGGAGATACGCAGTATTTT.

This clonotype was observed at least ten times. The rearrangement uses TRBV11-1 and TRBJ1-6; D gene unclear. Germline CDR1 and CDR2: SGHAT and FQDESV (reference sequence). The CDR3 has 17 amino acids. V lost 4 bases, J lost 0 bases, and 13 bases lay in between. The CDR3 nucleotides read TGTGCCAGCAGCTCAGGTTTGGAGCGCTCCTATAATTCACCCCTCCACTTT. Translating gives CASSSGLERSYNSPLHF. The full variable domain, rest sourced from reference TRBV11-1 and TRBJ1-6, is EAEVAQSPRYKITEKSQAVAFWCDPISGHATLYWYRQILGQGPELLVQFQDESVVDDSQLPKDRFSAERLKGVDSTLKIQPAELGDSAMYLCASSSGLERSYNSPLHFGNGTRLTVT.

This clonotype turned up a few times. The genes are TRBV5-6 and TRBJ2-2; D unresolved. This CDR3 is built from 13 residues. CDR1 SGHDT and CDR2 YYEEEE come from the germline V gene. V was pared by 2 bases and J by 4 bases, with 6 bases between. This chain's CDR3 is CASSFSPTGELFF. CDR3 bases: TGTGCCAGCAGCTTCAGTCCCACCGGGGAGCTGTTTTTT.

The genes are TRBV5-1 and TRBJ2-7; 9 positions match TRBD2. The CDR3 runs 15 residues. V lost 0 bases, J lost 2 bases, and 3 bases stayed unmatched. CDR1 and CDR2 from the germline V gene are SGHRS and YFSETQ. CDR3 nucleotide sequence: TGCGCCAGCAGCTTGGCCCCTAGCGGGGCCTACGAGCAGTACTTC. It is translated as CASSLAPSGAYEQYF.

The chain employs TRBV15 and TRBJ2-7, with 11 bases matching TRBD2. The CDR3 is 12 residues long. The ends lost 10 bases at V and 7 bases at J; junction bases unmatched: 6. The germline CDR1 and CDR2 sequences are LNHNV and YYDKDF (reference sequence). The CDR3 DNA is TGTGCCATAGCGGGAGGGCCACCTGAGCAGTACTTC. Translating it yields CAIAGGPPEQYF.

The sample holds many counts of this clonotype. The genes are TRBV7-8 and TRBJ1-5; tentative D call: TRBD1 (6 bases). Trimming stripped 5 bases from V and 4 bases from J, with 15 bases between. CDR3 length equals 15 residues. The germline CDR1 and CDR2 sequences are SGHVS and FQNEAQ. CDR3 loop: CASSLTGGHNQPQHF. CDR3 bases: TGTGCCAGCAGCCTTACGGGGGGGCATAATCAGCCCCAGCATTTT.

This clonotype was observed a single time. Since the CDR3 does not end with the conserved phenylalanine or tryptophan, this likely comes from a read error. The rearrangement joins TRBV2 to TRBJ2-7; possibly TRBD1 for D (5 bases). CDR1 SNHLY and CDR2 FYNNEI come from the germline V gene. V shed 6 bases and J shed 6 bases, with 15 bases lying between them. This CDR3 is 13 amino acids long. The CDR3 bases are TGTGCCAGCAGATTTCTCCAGGGAAGCGAGCAGTACCTC. Translated, it gives CASRFLQGSEQYL.

There are a few counts of this clonotype. CDR3 coding DNA: TGTGCCAGCAGTTACTCGTTCCGGGGCTACGAGCAGTACTTC. This codes for CASSYSFRGYEQYF. This rearrangement joins TRBV19 to TRBJ2-7, with D perhaps TRBD2 (5 bases). This CDR3 comprises 14 residues. The V gene lost 9 bases and the J gene lost 3 bases, with 18 bases spanning the gap. From germline, CDR1 is LNHDA and CDR2 SQIVND (reference sequence).

Concerning this clonotype: With a much larger clone just one base away, this may be a read error. The J gene is TRBJ1-5, the V gene TRBV11-1; TRBD1 is a possible D gene (5 bases). Germline-derived CDR1 and CDR2 are SGHAT and FQDESV (reference sequence). V shed 5 bases and J shed 9 bases, with 23 bases lying between them. The CDR3 is 16 amino acids. Written as DNA, the CDR3 is TGTGCCAGCAGCCCCTTGACTGGGGGAGACAGACTGCCCCAGCATTTT. It codes for CASSPLTGGDRLPQHF.

In this sample, this clonotype turned up a few times. The rearrangement uses TRBV2 and TRBJ2-7; 11 nucleotides align to TRBD1. The CDR3 length is 16 residues. Losses at the gene ends were 7 bases for V and 5 bases for J; bases not matched to a gene: 13. Germline CDR1 and CDR2: SNHLY and FYNNEI. The chain's CDR3 is CASKITRDRGVHEQYF. CDR3 sequence (DNA): TGTGCCAGCAAGATAACCCGGGACAGGGGGGTACACGAGCAGTACTTC.

This clonotype has more than one count but fewer than ten. The J gene is TRBJ1-5, the V gene TRBV2; D is perhaps TRBD1 (5 bases). The CDR3 is 14 residues long. Germline V CDR1 and CDR2: SNHLY, FYNNEI. The V and J ends lost 5 bases and 5 bases respectively, with 13 bases between them. CDR3 sequence (DNA): TGTGCCAGCAGTTTATGGGGCGCGGATCAGCCCCAGCATTTT. This encodes CASSLWGADQPQHF.

A few counts support this clonotype. The V and J genes are TRBV6-2 or TRBV6-3 and TRBJ1-1; D ambiguous. CDR3 length: 15 residues. V lost 0 bases and J 0 bases, leaving 8 bases between the germline ends. In germline, CDR1 is MNHEY, CDR2 SVGEGT. CDR3 region: CASSYSGLLNTEAFF. DNA of the CDR3: TGTGCCAGCAGTTACTCGGGGTTACTGAACACTGAAGCTTTCTTT.